The source of this T cell receptor beta chain is a study of blood T cell repertoires in COVID-19. Per the original methods: Estimation of nucleated cell counts relied on the amplification of reference gene primers. Method: immunoSEQ multiplex PCR; TCRdb's copy keeps in-frame clones and lacks some. For V, J and clone size, that table is used; D and trimming come from the DNA. The sample yields about 300,000 clones, about 90% seen once. Everyone who took part was about 18 to 90 years old, and they came from about two dozen US areas. Cohorts were assigned according to the clinical history that participants reported. What was sequenced was PBMCs or T cells enriched from blood (not recorded which). The TCR sequence derives from a woman aged 25 to 39 who had recovered from COVID-19.

CDR3 coding DNA: TGTGCCAGCAGCCCAGACAGGGTTATGACAGATACGCAGTATTTT. Translation: CASSPDRVMTDTQYF. The J gene is TRBJ2-3, the V gene TRBV5-4, with 7 bases identical to TRBD1. The CDR3 length is 15 residues. CDR1 SGHNT and CDR2 YYREEE come from the germline V gene (reference sequence). With V trimmed by 4 bases and J by 3 bases, 8 bases remained unmatched.